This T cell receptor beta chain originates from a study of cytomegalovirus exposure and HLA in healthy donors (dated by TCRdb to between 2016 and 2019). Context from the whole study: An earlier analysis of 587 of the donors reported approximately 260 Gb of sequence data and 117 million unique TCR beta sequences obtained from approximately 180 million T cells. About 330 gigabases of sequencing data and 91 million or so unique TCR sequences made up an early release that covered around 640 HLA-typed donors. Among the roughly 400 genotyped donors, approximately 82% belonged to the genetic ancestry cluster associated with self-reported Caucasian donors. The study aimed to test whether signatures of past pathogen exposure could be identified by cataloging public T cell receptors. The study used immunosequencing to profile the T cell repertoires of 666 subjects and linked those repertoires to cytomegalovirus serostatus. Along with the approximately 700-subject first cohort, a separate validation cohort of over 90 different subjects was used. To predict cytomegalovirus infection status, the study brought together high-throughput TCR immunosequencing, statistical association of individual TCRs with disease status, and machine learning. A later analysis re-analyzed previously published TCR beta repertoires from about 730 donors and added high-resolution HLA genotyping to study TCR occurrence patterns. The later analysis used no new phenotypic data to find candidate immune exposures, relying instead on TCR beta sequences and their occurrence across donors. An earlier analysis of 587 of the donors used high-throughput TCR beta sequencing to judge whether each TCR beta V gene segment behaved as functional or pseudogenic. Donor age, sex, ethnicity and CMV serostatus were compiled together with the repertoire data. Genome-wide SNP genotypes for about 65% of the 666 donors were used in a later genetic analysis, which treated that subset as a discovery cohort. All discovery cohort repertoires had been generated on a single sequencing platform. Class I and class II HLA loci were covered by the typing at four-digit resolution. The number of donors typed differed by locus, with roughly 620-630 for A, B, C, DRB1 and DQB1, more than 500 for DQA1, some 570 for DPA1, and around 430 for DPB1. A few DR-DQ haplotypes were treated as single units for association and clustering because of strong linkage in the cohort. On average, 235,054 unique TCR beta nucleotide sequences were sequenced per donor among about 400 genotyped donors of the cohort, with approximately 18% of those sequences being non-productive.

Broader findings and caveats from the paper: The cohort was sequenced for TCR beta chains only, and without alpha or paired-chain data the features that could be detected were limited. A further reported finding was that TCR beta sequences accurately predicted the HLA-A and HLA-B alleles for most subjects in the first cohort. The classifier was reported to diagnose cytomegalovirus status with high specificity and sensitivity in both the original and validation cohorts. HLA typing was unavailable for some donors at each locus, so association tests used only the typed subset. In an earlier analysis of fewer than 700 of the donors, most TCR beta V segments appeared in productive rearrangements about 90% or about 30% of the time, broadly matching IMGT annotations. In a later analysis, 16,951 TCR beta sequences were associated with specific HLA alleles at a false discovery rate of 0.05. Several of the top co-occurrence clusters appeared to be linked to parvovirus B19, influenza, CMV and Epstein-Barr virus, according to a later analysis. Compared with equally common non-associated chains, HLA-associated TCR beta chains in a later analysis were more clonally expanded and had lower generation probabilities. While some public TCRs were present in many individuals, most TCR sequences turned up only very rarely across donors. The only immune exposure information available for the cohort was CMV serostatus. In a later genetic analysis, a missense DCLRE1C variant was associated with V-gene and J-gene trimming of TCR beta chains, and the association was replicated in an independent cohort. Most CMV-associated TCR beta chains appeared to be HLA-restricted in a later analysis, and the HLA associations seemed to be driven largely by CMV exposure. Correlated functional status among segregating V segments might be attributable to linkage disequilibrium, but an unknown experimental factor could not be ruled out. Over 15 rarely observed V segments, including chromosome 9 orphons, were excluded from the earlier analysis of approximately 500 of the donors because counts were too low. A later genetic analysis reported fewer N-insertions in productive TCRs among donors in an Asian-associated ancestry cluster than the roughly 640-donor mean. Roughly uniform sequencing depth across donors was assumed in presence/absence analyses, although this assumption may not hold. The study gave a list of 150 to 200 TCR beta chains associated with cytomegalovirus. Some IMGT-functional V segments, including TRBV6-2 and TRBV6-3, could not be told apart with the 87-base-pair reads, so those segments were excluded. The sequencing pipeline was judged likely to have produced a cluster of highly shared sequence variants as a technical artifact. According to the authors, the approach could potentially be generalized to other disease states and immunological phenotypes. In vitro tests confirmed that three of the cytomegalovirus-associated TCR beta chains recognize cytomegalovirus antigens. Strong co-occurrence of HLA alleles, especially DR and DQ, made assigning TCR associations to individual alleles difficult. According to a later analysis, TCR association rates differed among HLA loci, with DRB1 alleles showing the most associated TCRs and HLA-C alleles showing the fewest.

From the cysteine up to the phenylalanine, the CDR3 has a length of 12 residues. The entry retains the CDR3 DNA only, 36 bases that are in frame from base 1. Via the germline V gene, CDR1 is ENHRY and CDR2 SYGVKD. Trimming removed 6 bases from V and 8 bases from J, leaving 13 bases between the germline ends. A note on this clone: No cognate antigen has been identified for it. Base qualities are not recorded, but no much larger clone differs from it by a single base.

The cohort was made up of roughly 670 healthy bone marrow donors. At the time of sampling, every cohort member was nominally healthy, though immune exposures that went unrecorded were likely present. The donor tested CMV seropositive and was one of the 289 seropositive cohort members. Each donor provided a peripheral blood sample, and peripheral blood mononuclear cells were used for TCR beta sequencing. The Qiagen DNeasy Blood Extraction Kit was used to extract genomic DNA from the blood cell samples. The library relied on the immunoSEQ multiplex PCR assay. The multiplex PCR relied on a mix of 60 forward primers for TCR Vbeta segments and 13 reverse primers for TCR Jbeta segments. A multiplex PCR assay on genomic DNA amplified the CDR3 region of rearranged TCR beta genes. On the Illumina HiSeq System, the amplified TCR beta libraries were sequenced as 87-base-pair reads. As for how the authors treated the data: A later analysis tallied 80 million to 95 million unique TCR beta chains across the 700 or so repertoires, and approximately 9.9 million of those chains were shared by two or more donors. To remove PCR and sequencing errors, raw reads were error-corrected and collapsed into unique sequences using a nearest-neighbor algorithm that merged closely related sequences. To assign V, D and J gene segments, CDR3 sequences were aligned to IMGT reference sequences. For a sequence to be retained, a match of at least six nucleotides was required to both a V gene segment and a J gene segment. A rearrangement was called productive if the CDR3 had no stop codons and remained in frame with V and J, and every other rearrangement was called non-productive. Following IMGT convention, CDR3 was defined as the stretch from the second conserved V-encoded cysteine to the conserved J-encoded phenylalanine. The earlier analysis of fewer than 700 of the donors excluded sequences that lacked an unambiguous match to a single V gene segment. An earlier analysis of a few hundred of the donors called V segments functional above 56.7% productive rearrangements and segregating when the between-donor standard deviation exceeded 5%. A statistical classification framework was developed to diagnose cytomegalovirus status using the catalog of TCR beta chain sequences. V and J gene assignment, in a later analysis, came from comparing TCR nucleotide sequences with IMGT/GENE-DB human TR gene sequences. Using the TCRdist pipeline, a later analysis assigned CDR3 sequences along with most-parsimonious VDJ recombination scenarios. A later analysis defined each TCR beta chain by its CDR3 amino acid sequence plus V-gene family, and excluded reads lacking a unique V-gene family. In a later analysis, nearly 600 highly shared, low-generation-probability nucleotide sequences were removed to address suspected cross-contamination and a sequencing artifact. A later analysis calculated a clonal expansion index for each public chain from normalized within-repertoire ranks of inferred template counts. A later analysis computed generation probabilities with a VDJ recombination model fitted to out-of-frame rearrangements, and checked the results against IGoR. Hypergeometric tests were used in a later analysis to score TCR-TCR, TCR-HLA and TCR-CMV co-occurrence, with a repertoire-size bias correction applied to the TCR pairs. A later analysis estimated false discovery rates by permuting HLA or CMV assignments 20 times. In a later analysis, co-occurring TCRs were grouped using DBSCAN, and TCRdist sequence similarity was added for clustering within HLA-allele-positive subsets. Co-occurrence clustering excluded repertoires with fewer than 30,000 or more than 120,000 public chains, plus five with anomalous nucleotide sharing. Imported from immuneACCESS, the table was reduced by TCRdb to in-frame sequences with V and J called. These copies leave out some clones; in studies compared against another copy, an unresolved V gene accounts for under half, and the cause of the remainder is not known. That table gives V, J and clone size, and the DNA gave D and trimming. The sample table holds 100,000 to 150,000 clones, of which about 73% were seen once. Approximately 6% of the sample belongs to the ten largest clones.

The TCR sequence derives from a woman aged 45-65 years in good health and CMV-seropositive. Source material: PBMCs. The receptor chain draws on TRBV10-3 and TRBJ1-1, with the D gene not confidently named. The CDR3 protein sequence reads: CAISPGFEEAFF. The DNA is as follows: TGTGCCATCAGCCCGGGATTTGAGGAAGCTTTCTTT.